A selection of T cell receptor beta chains follows, all from one sample in a study of beta chain features in type 1 diabetes. The protocol was immunoSEQ multiplex PCR, while the TCRdb copy is restricted to in-frame clones and leaves out a portion. Of under 300,000 clones listed, roughly 13% are singletons. Specimen: naive CD4+ T cells from blood. The receptors were sampled from a young man with type 1 diabetes. Each CDR3 is given with its conserved first and last residue. The order of the fields is clone size, V gene, J gene, D gene, CDR3 protein, CDR3 DNA. A D gene is named only where the DNA matches it firmly. Where a row states a size, it is once, few, many or the class of an expanded clone; other rows omit it.

-,TRBV30,TRBJ1-3,-,CAWSPPPSGNTIYF,TGTGCCTGGAGTCCCCCTCCCTCTGGAAACACCATATATTTT
-,TRBV6-5,TRBJ1-5,-,CASSYSASPNQPQHF,TGTGCCAGCAGTTACTCGGCCAGTCCCAATCAGCCCCAGCATTTT
few,TRBV5-1,TRBJ2-6,TRBD1,CASSRTGETGANVLTF,TGCGCCAGCAGCCGGACAGGGGAGACTGGGGCCAACGTCCTGACTTTC
-,TRBV6-5,TRBJ1-4,-,CASSAPGSTNEKLFF,TGTGCCAGCAGTGCCCCAGGGTCAACTAATGAAAAACTGTTTTTT
few,TRBV7-7,TRBJ2-5,TRBD2,CASSRGLAGLQETQYF,TGTGCTAGCAGCCGCGGACTAGCGGGGCTTCAAGAGACCCAGTACTTC
few,TRBV6-1,TRBJ2-5,TRBD2,CASSEQRGLQETQYF,TGTGCCAGCAGTGAACAGCGGGGGCTCCAAGAGACCCAGTACTTC
few,TRBV7-8,TRBJ1-1,TRBD1,CASSLRDPGTGGINTEAFF,TGTGCCAGCAGCTTAAGGGATCCGGGGACAGGGGGAATTAACACTGAAGCTTTCTTT
few,TRBV30,TRBJ2-5,-,CAWERGETQYF,TGTGCCTGGGAACGGGGGGAGACCCAGTACTTC
-,TRBV5-4,TRBJ2-3,-,CASSLATRGDTQYF,TGTGCCAGCAGCTTGGCCACAAGGGGGGATACGCAGTATTTT
few,TRBV27,TRBJ2-3,-,CASSLTGASTDTQYF,TGTGCCAGCAGCTTGACAGGCGCTAGCACAGATACGCAGTATTTT
few,TRBV25-1,TRBJ2-5,-,CASRGRNQETQYF,TGTGCCAGCAGAGGCAGGAACCAAGAGACCCAGTACTTC
few,TRBV4-1,TRBJ1-3,-,CASSQLGQRNTIYF,TGCGCCAGCAGCCAACTTGGACAGCGTAACACCATATATTTT
-,TRBV5-4,TRBJ1-1,-,CASSLGQRNTEAFF,TGTGCCAGCAGCTTAGGACAGAGGAACACTGAAGCTTTCTTT
few,TRBV19,TRBJ2-5,-,CASSIGLAQETQYF,TGTGCCAGTAGTATAGGGCTAGCCCAAGAGACCCAGTACTTC
-,TRBV14,TRBJ1-2,-,CASSRRLGQSSYGYTF,TGTGCCAGCAGCCGAAGGCTGGGGCAAAGCAGCTATGGCTACACCTTC
few,TRBV2,TRBJ2-1,-,CASNERVNGHEQFF,TGTGCCAGCAATGAACGGGTGAACGGCCATGAGCAGTTCTTC
-,TRBV25-1,TRBJ1-1,TRBD1,CASSGPRDRTNTEAFF,TGTGCCAGCAGTGGACCGAGGGACAGGACGAACACTGAAGCTTTCTTT
few,TRBV6-1,TRBJ2-1,TRBD2,CAISGTSLRQFF,TGTGCCATATCCGGGACTAGCCTAAGGCAGTTCTTC
few,TRBV5-6,TRBJ1-3,-,CASSLGLFSGNTIYF,TGTGCCAGCAGCTTGGGACTCTTCTCTGGAAACACCATATATTTT
-,TRBV29-1,TRBJ1-5,-,CSVARGNNQPQHF,TGCAGCGTCGCGAGGGGGAACAATCAGCCCCAGCATTTT
-,TRBV11-3,TRBJ2-3,TRBD1,CASSAQGTGAADTQYF,TGTGCCAGCAGCGCACAAGGCACAGGGGCAGCAGATACGCAGTATTTT
-,TRBV9,TRBJ2-5,TRBD2,CASSVGLAGGPRKTQYF,TGTGCCAGCAGCGTAGGACTAGCGGGGGGGCCTAGGAAGACCCAGTACTTC
few,TRBV18,TRBJ2-5,-,CASSPSVETQYF,TGTGCCAGCTCACCATCCGTGGAGACCCAGTACTTC
-,TRBV7-2,TRBJ2-1,TRBD2,CASSSSGNSYNEQFF,TGTGCCAGCAGTTCTAGCGGCAACTCCTACAATGAGCAGTTCTTC
few,TRBV29-1,TRBJ2-2,TRBD2,CSVRRGINTGELFF,TGCAGCGTTCGGCGGGGGATCAACACCGGGGAGCTGTTTTTT
few,TRBV7-6,TRBJ1-5,-,CASSPQDSTNQPQHF,TGTGCCAGCAGCCCCCAGGACAGCACCAATCAGCCCCAGCATTTT
few,TRBV27,TRBJ1-2,-,CASNPSPTGGYTF,TGTGCCAGCAACCCCTCGCCGACCGGGGGCTACACCTTC
-,TRBV19,TRBJ2-5,-,CATQSLEPRETQYF,TGTGCCACCCAAAGCCTGGAGCCTAGAGAGACCCAGTACTTC
-,TRBV11-2,TRBJ2-5,TRBD2,CASSLFSSGQETQYF,TGTGCCAGCAGCTTATTCAGTAGCGGGCAAGAGACCCAGTACTTC
few,TRBV2,TRBJ2-5,-,CASSEADYQETQYF,TGTGCCAGCAGTGAGGCGGACTACCAAGAGACCCAGTACTTC
-,TRBV19,TRBJ2-1,TRBD1,CASSTGTGNEQFF,TGTGCCAGTAGTACTGGGACAGGGAATGAGCAGTTCTTC
few,TRBV19,TRBJ2-7,TRBD1,CASSIPGQGVEQYF,TGTGCCAGTAGTATCCCGGGACAGGGGGTTGAGCAGTACTTC
-,TRBV2,TRBJ2-3,TRBD1,CASSSPGGIGTDTQYF,TGTGCCAGCAGCTCCCCAGGGGGCATTGGCACAGATACGCAGTATTTT
-,TRBV19,TRBJ2-7,-,CASRRAGGYEQYF,TGTGCCAGCCGAAGGGCAGGGGGGTACGAGCAGTACTTC
-,TRBV5-6,TRBJ1-5,TRBD1,CASSFQGAINQPQHF,TGTGCCAGCAGCTTTCAGGGGGCGATTAATCAGCCCCAGCATTTT
-,TRBV14,TRBJ2-1,TRBD2,CASSPGLGQKQFF,TGTGCCAGCAGCCCCGGACTAGGCCAAAAGCAGTTCTTC
few,TRBV7-9,TRBJ2-1,TRBD2,CASSRSAPGGEQFF,TGTGCCAGCAGTAGAAGCGCCCCCGGGGGGGAGCAGTTCTTC
few,TRBV11-3,TRBJ2-5,-,CASSLVLTVSAAETQYF,TGTGCCAGCAGCTTAGTGTTGACAGTTTCCGCCGCCGAGACCCAGTACTTC
-,TRBV5-4,TRBJ2-5,-,CASSQGDRQQETQYF,TGTGCCAGCAGCCAGGGCGACAGACAACAAGAGACCCAGTACTTC